Sequencing of this T cell receptor (beta chain) was carried out in a study of blood T cell repertoires in COVID-19 (dated by TCRdb to the early 2020s). As for the study more broadly: Samples from collaborators originated in the United States, Italy and Spain and spanned both the acute and convalescent phases of COVID-19. The samples were drawn from the first 160 participants of the ongoing ImmuneRACE study and from 1,254 subjects provided by 6 global collaborators. The repertoires were made available in a free public database intended to serve as a resource for research on the immune response to SARS-CoV-2. The sample metadata nearly always contained a de-identified subject ID, COVID-19 status, age in years and sex. Where available, HLA class I and class II types were taken from metadata supplied by the sample provider and were not determined by assay-based typing. Deeply sampled blood TCRbeta repertoires from subjects exposed to, actively infected with, or recovered from COVID-19 were included in the dataset. The material from the prospective study consisted of cDNA or gDNA derived from T cells, B-cell-depleted T cells, or PBMCs.

General findings and caveats noted by the study authors: How much clinical and demographic metadata was included differed by source and by participant, and the metadata was provided uncurated.

To note about this clone: Its antigen is not yet known. No qualities accompany the bases; no much larger clone lies one base away.

The CDR3 has 18 amino acids, counting the end cysteine and phenylalanine. The entry retains the CDR3 DNA only, 54 bases that are in frame from base 1. Here V drops 2 bases and J drops 0 bases, and the junction holds 6 bases not matched to any gene. CDR1 and CDR2 (MGHRA, YSYEKL) derive from the germline V gene. The collaborating institutions used their own protocols to collect whole blood in K2EDTA tubes. Collaborator samples were shipped for TCRbeta analysis as frozen whole blood, isolated PBMCs, or DNA extracted from either sample type. The immunoSEQ Assay, a bias-controlled multiplex PCR, was used to amplify TCRbeta CDR3 regions from genomic DNA. For the original study's pipeline: The number of nucleated cells in each sample was estimated from the amplification of reference gene primers within the assay. To quantify the absolute abundance of each unique TCRbeta CDR3 rearrangement, sequence reads were collapsed and filtered. For each sample, productive Simpson clonality was calculated as the square root of Simpson's diversity index across productive rearrangements. This immuneACCESS table, as held by TCRdb, lists in-frame sequences with V and J called but not all clones. Of the missing ones, under half trace to an unresolved V gene in checked studies; the others have no known cause. That table is the source of V, J and clone size, and D and trimming were worked out from the DNA. Counted in this sample were approximately 160,000 clones; around 84% of them appeared once. Jointly, the top ten make up approximately 19% of the sample.

This chain joins TRBV4-1 to TRBJ2-7, with 14 middle bases fitting TRBD2. The specimen was peripheral blood. The TCR was taken from a woman of 80 years or more with acute or convalescent COVID-19. The nucleotide sequence is TGCGCCAGCAGCCAACCCGCGGGACTAGCGGGGGCCTCCTACGAGCAGTACTTC. It specifies CASSQPAGLAGASYEQYF.